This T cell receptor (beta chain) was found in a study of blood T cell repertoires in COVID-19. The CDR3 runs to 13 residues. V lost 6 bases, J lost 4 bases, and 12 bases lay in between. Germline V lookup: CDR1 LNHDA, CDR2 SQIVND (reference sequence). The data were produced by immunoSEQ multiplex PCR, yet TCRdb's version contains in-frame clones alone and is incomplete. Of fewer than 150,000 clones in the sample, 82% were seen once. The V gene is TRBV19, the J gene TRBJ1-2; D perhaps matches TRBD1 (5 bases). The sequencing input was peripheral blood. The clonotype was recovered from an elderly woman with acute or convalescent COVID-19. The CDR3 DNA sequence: TGTGCCAGTAGCCGACAGCCAATCTATGGCTACACCTTC. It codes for CASSRQPIYGYTF.